This TCR beta chain was sequenced for a study of shared clonotypes between healthy human individuals. Study results and caveats: Clonotype sharing across a few donors was observed for around 4.8% of naive CD4 clonotypes. In general, naive subsets displayed greater estimated richness than memory subsets did.

V lost 5 bases, J lost 2 bases, and 13 bases stayed unmatched. This CDR3 is built from 17 residues. Germline CDR1 SGHVS, CDR2 FQNEAQ. About this clone itself: Its target is not known.

Terminally differentiated effector memory CD45RA+ cells were excluded from the naive CD8 cells, which were CD45RO-negative and positively selected for CCR7. The deep-level immunoSEQ assay was used. Replicate PCRs run on sorted subsets employed 200 ng DNA, some 33,000 T cell genomes. Assay: immunoSEQ multiplex PCR; the TCRdb copy retains only in-frame clones and omits some. The repertoire holds hundreds of thousands of clones, with about 95% as singletons. The TCR was taken from a woman in her twenties or thirties in good health. The chain joins TRBV7-8 to TRBJ2-7, with 9 positions matching TRBD1. The specimen was naive CD8+ T cells sorted from blood. CDR3 sequence reads: CASSLLLPGQGTYEQYF. The CDR3 DNA is TGTGCCAGCAGCCTGCTCCTGCCGGGACAGGGCACCTACGAGCAGTACTTC.